The present T cell receptor beta chain was sequenced within a study of regulatory T cells in long-lasting Graves disease. Time point given: newly diagnosed GD, antithyroid drugs for less than 3 months. PBMC-derived RNA was used for the TCR library. Germline V gene lookup returns CDR1 MNHNS and CDR2 SASEGT. V shed 3 bases and J shed 1 base, with 7 bases lying between them. The CDR3 totals 14 residues. Both iRepertoire HTBI primers and Arm-PCR of CDR3 regions were used to build the TCR beta libraries. In TCRdb, the multiplex PCR reads were re-called with MiXCR into one record per CDR3 protein. This sample carries roughly 380,000 distinct CDR3 sequences, roughly 15% of them seen once, and the ten largest clones take around a fifth.

This sequence joins TRBV6-1 and TRBJ2-1; D is possibly TRBD2 (6 bases). This sequence was found in a female donor with Graves disease. The sequenced sample was peripheral blood mononuclear cells (PBMCs), obtained at new diagnosis, from a patient treated with antithyroid drugs. The CDR3 bases are TGTGCCAGCAGTGAGCGGGATTCCTACAATGAGCAGTTCTTC. Its translation is CASSERDSYNEQFF.